The rows below give T cell receptor beta chains drawn from one sample of a study of blood T cell repertoires in COVID-19. Profiled with immunoSEQ multiplex PCR; TCRdb holds only in-frame clones, not every one. The data show about 11,000 clones, approximately 88% seen once. The sequenced material came from peripheral blood. Every receptor here comes from a human donor in a cohort sampled during active COVID-19. The CDR3 runs from the conserved cysteine through the conserved F or W. D genes are given only for firm matches. Some rows mark clone size as missing; the rest say once, few, many or name a class of expanded clone.

V gene	J gene	clone size	D gene	CDR3 DNA	CDR3 protein
TRBV29-1	TRBJ2-5	-	TRBD2	TGCAGCGCCGACGGACTAGCAAGAGAGACCCAGTACTTC	CSADGLARETQYF
TRBV4-2	TRBJ2-2	-	TRBD2	TGTGCCAGCAGCCAAGTTGAAGGACTAGCGGCGAACACCGGGGAGCTGTTTTTT	CASSQVEGLAANTGELFF
TRBV3-1/TRBV3-2	TRBJ2-7	-	TRBD2	TGTGCCAGCAGCCAAGATAAGGCTAGCGGGCCCTACGAGCAGTACTTC	CASSQDKASGPYEQYF
TRBV25-1	TRBJ1-1	-	-	TGTGCCAGCAGTGACCCAAAAACGGGGGACACTGAAGCTTTCTTT	CASSDPKTGDTEAFF
TRBV11-2	TRBJ2-2	-	TRBD2	TGTGCCAGCAGCCAAACTAGCGCCATCACCGGGGAGCTGTTTTTT	CASSQTSAITGELFF
TRBV28	TRBJ1-5	-	TRBD1	TGTGCCAGCAGTTTACCTAAGGACAGGTCACTTGGGCCCCAGCATTTT	CASSLPKDRSLGPQHF
TRBV4-3	TRBJ1-1	once	TRBD1	TGCGCCAGCAGCCAACTGGGACAGGGGGACACTGAAGCTTTCTTT	CASSQLGQGDTEAFF
TRBV5-4	TRBJ1-3	-	-	TGTGCCAGCAGCCGGCCCGGGACAACAGGAAACACCATATATTTT	CASSRPGTTGNTIYF
TRBV7-9	TRBJ2-1	-	-	TGTGCCAGCAGCTTAGAATGGGGGGTCCAGATTTACAATGAGCAGTTCTTC	CASSLEWGVQIYNEQFF
TRBV7-9	TRBJ2-3	-	-	TGTGCCAGCAGCTGGAGGCCTTCTAGCACAGATACGCAGTATTTT	CASSWRPSSTDTQYF
TRBV10-2	TRBJ2-7	-	TRBD2	TGCGCCAGCAGTGGGACTAGCGGGAGGACACGCCTAGCCTACGAGCAGTACTTC	CASSGTSGRTRLAYEQYF
TRBV19	TRBJ2-5	-	-	TGTGCCACCAGGGTAGGAGGGCAAGAGACCCAGTACTTC	CATRVGGQETQYF
TRBV20-1	TRBJ2-1	-	TRBD2	TGCAGTGCTAGTTTAGTGATTAGCGGGAGGATTGAGCAGTTCTTC	CSASLVISGRIEQFF
TRBV10-2	TRBJ2-1	once	TRBD2	TGCGCCAGCAGGTTGGGTAGCGGGGGACAGAATGAGCAGTTCTTC	CASRLGSGGQNEQFF
TRBV5-1	TRBJ2-1	-	TRBD1	TGCGCCAGCAGAGAGGGACAGGGTTTGTCCCCCTTATACAATGAGCAGTTCTTC	CASREGQGLSPLYNEQFF
TRBV6-5	TRBJ2-3	few	TRBD2	TGTGCCAGCAGGCGACTTAGCGGGAGAGGGGATACGCAGTATTTT	CASRRLSGRGDTQYF
TRBV7-8	TRBJ2-2	once	TRBD2	TGTGCCAGCAGTCCTGGGGGGGAATACGCCGGGGAGCTGTTTTTT	CASSPGGEYAGELFF
TRBV10-3	TRBJ1-1	-	-	TGTGCCATCAGTGAGTCCTCCGCGAGGGTGGGACAAAGGGCTTTCTTT	CAISESSARVGQRAFF
TRBV4-3	TRBJ1-2	-	-	TGCGCCAGCAGCCAAGTGGGAGGGATGAACTATGGCTACACCTTC	CASSQVGGMNYGYTF
TRBV10-1	TRBJ2-2	-	-	TGCGCCAGCAGATCATCAACAGGGCCCGGGGAGCTGTTTTTT	CASRSSTGPGELFF
TRBV5-4	TRBJ2-5	-	TRBD2	TGTGCCAGCAGCCAAGCGGGGATCCAAGAGACCCAGTACTTC	CASSQAGIQETQYF
TRBV5-1	TRBJ1-5	-	-	TGCGCCAGCAGCTTAGGAGCGGGGGGCGATCAGCCCCAGCATTTT	CASSLGAGGDQPQHF
TRBV27	TRBJ2-3	-	TRBD1	TGTGCCAGCGGGTCCTACAGGGGGGAAGCCACAGATACGCAGTATTTT	CASGSYRGEATDTQYF
TRBV7-4	TRBJ2-5	-	-	TGTGCCAGCAGCCGCCCGGTGACCCAGTACTTC	CASSRPVTQYF
TRBV9	TRBJ2-7	-	-	TGTGCCAGCAGCGTAGCCGGTTTCTCCTACGAGCAGTACTTC	CASSVAGFSYEQYF
TRBV5-5	TRBJ2-1	few	-	TGTGCCAGCAGCTTATTACTAGATACTGAGCAGTTCTTC	CASSLLLDTEQFF
TRBV7-9	TRBJ1-1	-	TRBD1	TGTGCCAGCAGCGATTACCGGGACAGGGGGCTTGACACTGAAGCTTTCTTT	CASSDYRDRGLDTEAFF
TRBV5-1	TRBJ2-7	-	TRBD2	TGCGCCAGCAGCTTGGGGCTGACTAGCGGGAGTGTATACGAGCAGTACTTC	CASSLGLTSGSVYEQYF
TRBV21-1	TRBJ2-3	-	-	TGTGCCAGCAGCAATCTAGCGGCTAGCACAGATACGCAGTATTTT	CASSNLAASTDTQYF
TRBV19	TRBJ2-7	once	TRBD2	TGTGCCAGTAGTTTCGGACTAGCGGGAGGGCCCTACGAGCAGTACTTC	CASSFGLAGGPYEQYF
TRBV30	TRBJ2-1	-	TRBD2	TGTGCCTGGAGTGTAGGGAGAGCGGGAGGGTACAATGAGCAGTTCTTC	CAWSVGRAGGYNEQFF
TRBV6-2/TRBV6-3	TRBJ1-5	-	TRBD1	TGTGCCAGCAGCCGTCGACAGGGGAGTGGGCCCCAGCATTTT	CASSRRQGSGPQHF
TRBV14	TRBJ2-7	-	TRBD2	TGTGCCAGCAGCCAAGTCGCGGGGGCCTACGAGCAGTACTTC	CASSQVAGAYEQYF
TRBV29-1	TRBJ1-2	-	TRBD1	TGCAGCGTTGAAGATCACCCTACTCAGGGGGCGGATGGCTACACCTTC	CSVEDHPTQGADGYTF
TRBV29-1	TRBJ2-1	-	TRBD2	TGCAGCGCCGAAGGGACTAGCGGGATCCATGAGCAGTTCTTC	CSAEGTSGIHEQFF
TRBV19	TRBJ2-7	-	-	TGTGCCAGTAGTAGGGTTGGGCAGGCGCTCTACGAGCAGTACTTC	CASSRVGQALYEQYF
TRBV20-1	TRBJ1-1	-	-	TGCAGTGCTAGTGGGGGAGGACACACTGAAGCTTTCTTT	CSASGGGHTEAFF
TRBV27	TRBJ2-7	few	TRBD2	TGTGCCAGCAGGGGACTAGCGAGTGGCGAGCAGTACTTC	CASRGLASGEQYF